The clone carrying this TCR beta chain was observed once. Trimming stripped 1 base from V and 8 bases from J, with 6 bases between. This CDR3 contains 12 residues. In germline, CDR1 is SGHTA, CDR2 FQGNSA. The record originates from a study of OX40 agonist ivuxolimab in advanced cancers. Study at large: Roughly two fifths of patients had received prior checkpoint inhibitor therapy.

Profiling relied on immunoSEQ multiplex PCR, and the TCRdb table lists in-frame clones only, not all of them. The table records around 67,000 clones, nearly 90% of them present only once. This receptor was identified in an adult with an advanced solid tumor such as melanoma, head and neck, liver or kidney cancer. The sample here was CD4+ or CD8+ T cells sorted from blood, taken in a trial of the OX40 agonist ivuxolimab. J is TRBJ2-1 and V is TRBV7-2; D call uncertain. The CDR3 DNA sequence: TGTGCCAGCAGCTTAGAATTCGATGAGCAGTTCTTC. Protein product: CASSLEFDEQFF. The complete variable domain, with remaining parts taken from reference TRBV7-2 and TRBJ2-1, reads GAGVSQSPSNKVTEKGKDVELRCDPISGHTALYWYRQSLGQGLEFLIYFQGNSAPDKSGLPSDRFSAERTGGSVSTLTIQRTQQEDSAVYLCASSLEFDEQFFGPGTRLTVL.